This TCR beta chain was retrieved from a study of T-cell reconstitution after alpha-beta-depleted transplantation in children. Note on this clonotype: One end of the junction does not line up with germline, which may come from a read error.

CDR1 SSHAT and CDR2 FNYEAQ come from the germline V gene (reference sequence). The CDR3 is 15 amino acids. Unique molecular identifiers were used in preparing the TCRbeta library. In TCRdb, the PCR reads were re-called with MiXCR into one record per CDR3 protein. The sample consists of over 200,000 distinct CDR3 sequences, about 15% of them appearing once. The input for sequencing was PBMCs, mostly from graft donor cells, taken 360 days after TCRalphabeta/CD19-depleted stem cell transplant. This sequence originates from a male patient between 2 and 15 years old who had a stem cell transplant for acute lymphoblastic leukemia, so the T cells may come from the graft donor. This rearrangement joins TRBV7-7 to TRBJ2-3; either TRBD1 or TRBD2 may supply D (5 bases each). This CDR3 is CANSLGMLGADTQYF. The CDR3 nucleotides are TGTGCCAACAGCTTAGGGATGCTGGGGGCAGATACGCAGTATTTT.